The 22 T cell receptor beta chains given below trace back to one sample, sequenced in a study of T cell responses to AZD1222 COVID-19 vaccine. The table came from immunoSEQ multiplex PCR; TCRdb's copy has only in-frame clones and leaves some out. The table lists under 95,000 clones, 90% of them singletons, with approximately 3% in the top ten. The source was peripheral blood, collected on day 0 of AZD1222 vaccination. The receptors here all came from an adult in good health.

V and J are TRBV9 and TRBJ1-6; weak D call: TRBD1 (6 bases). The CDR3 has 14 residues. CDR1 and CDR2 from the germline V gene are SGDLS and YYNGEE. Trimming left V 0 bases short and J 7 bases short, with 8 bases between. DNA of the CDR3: TGTGCCAGCAGCGTAGGCAGGGGAAATTCACCCCTCCACTTT. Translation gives CASSVGRGNSPLHF.

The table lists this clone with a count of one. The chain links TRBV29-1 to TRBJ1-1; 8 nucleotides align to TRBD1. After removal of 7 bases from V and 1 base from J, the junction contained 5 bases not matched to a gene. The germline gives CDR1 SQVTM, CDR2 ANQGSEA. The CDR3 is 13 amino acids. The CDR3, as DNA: TGCAGCGCACTGACAGGGGCGAACACTGAAGCTTTCTTT. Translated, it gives CSALTGANTEAFF. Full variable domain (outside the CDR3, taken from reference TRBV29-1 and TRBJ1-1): SAVISQKPSRDICQRGTSLTIQCQVDSQVTMMFWYRQQPGQSLTLIATANQGSEATYESGFVIDKFPISRPNLTFSTLTVSNMSPEDSSIYLCSALTGANTEAFFGQGTRLTVV.

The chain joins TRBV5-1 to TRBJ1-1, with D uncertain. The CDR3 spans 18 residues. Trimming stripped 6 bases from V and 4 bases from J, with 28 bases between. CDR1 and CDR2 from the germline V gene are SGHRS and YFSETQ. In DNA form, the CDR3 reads TGCGCCAGCAACCCCGGGGTGTCTAAGATGATTAAAAGCACTGAAGCTTTCTTT. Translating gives CASNPGVSKMIKSTEAFF.

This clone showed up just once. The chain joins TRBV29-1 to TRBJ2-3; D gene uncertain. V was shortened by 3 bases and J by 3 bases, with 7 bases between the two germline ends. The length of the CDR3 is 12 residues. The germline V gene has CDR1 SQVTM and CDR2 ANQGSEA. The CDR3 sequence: CSVDYSTDTQYF. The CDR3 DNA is TGCAGCGTTGATTATAGTACAGATACGCAGTATTTT.

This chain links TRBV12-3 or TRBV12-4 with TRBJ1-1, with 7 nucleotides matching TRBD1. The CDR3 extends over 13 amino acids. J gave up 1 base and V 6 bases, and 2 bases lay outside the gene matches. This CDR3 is CASREGANTEAFF. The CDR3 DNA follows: TGTGCCAGCAGGGAGGGGGCGAACACTGAAGCTTTCTTT.

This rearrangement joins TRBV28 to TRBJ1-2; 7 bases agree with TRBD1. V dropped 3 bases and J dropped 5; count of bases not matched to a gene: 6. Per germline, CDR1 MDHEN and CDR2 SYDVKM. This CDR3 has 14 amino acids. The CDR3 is CASSFKGAAYGYTF. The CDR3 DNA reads TGTGCCAGCAGTTTCAAGGGGGCGGCTTATGGCTACACCTTC.

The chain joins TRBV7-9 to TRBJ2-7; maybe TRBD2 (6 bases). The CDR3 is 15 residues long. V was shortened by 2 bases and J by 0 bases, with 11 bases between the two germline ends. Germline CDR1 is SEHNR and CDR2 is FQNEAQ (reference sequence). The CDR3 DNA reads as TGTGCCAGCAGCTTATACCGGGGGACCTCCTACGAGCAGTACTTC. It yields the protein CASSLYRGTSYEQYF.

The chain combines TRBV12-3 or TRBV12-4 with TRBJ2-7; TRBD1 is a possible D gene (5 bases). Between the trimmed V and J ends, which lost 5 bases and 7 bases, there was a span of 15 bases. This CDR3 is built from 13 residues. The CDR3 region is CASSPKLRQEQYF. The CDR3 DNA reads TGTGCCAGCAGTCCCAAACTCAGACAGGAGCAGTACTTC.

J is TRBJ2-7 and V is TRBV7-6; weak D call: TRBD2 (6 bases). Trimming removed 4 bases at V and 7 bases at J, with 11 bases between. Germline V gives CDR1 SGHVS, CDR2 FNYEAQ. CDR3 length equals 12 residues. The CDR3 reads CASSSGRGEQYF. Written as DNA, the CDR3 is TGTGCCAGCAGCTCCGGGCGGGGAGAGCAGTACTTC.

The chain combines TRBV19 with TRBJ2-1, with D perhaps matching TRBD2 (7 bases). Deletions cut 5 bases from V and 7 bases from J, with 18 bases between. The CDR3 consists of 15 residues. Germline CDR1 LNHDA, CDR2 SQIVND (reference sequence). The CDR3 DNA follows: TGTGCCAGTAGTTTCTCTGGGGGGGGGCTTAATGAGCAGTTCTTC. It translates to CASSFSGGGLNEQFF.

The CDR3 sequence is CASRFGQGDISGYTF. DNA for the CDR3: TGCGCCAGCAGATTTGGACAGGGTGACATATCGGGCTACACCTTC. This chain uses TRBV5-1 with TRBJ1-2, with 8 positions matching TRBD1. CDR3 length: 15 residues. J was trimmed by 8 bases and V by 5 bases; bases with no gene match: 14. The germline gives CDR1 SGHRS, CDR2 YFSETQ.

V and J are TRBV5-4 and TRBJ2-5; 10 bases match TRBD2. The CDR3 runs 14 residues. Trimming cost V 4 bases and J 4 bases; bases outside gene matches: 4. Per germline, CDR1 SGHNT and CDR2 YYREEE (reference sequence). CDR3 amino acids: CASSTRTSGETQYF. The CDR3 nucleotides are TGTGCCAGCAGCACTCGGACTAGCGGAGAGACCCAGTACTTC.

DNA for the CDR3: TGTGCCAGCAGCGTAGACAGTAACACTGAAGCTTTCTTT. This encodes CASSVDSNTEAFF. The chain uses TRBV7-9 and TRBJ1-1; possibly TRBD1 for D (5 bases). Germline V gives CDR1 SEHNR, CDR2 FQNEAQ (reference sequence). Between the trimmed V and J ends, which lost 5 bases and 2 bases, there was a span of 9 bases. The CDR3 spans 13 residues. The full variable domain, in which reference TRBV7-9 and TRBJ1-1 provide the parts outside the CDR3, is DTGVSQNPRHKITKRGQNVTFRCDPISEHNRLYWYRQTLGQGPEFLTYFQNEAQLEKSRLLSDRFSAERPKGSFSTLEIQRTEQGDSAMYLCASSVDSNTEAFFGQGTRLTVV.

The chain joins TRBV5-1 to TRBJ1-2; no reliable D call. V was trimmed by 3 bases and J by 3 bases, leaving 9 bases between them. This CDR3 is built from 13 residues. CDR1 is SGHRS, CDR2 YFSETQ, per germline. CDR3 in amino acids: CASSYDGDYGYTF. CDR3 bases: TGCGCCAGCAGCTACGACGGGGACTATGGCTACACCTTC. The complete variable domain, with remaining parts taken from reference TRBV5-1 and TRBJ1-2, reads KAGVTQTPRYLIKTRGQQVTLSCSPISGHRSVSWYQQTPGQGLQFLFEYFSETQRNKGNFPGRFSGRQFSNSRSEMNVSTLELGDSALYLCASSYDGDYGYTFGSGTRLTVV.

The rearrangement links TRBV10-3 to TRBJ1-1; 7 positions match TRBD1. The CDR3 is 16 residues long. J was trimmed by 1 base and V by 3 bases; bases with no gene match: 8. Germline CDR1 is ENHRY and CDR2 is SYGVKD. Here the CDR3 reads CAISDPMTGSNTEAFF. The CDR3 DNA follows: TGTGCCATCAGTGACCCGATGACAGGGTCGAACACTGAAGCTTTCTTT.

The CDR3 bases are TGCGCCAGCAGGCCTCCAAAAAGCACAGATACGCAGTATTTT. Encoded protein: CASRPPKSTDTQYF. This chain links TRBV10-2 with TRBJ2-3, with D uncertain. V was pared by 6 bases and J by 0 bases, with 10 bases between. The CDR3 is 14 residues long. CDR1 and CDR2 (germline): WSHSY, SAAADI.

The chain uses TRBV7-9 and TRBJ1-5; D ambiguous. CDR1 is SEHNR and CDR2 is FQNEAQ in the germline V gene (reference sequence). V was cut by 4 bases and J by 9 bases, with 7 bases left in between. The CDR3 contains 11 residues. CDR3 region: CASSSLGPQHF. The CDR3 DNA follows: TGTGCCAGCAGCTCGCTTGGGCCCCAGCATTTT. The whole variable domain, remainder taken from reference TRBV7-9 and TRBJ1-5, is DTGVSQNPRHKITKRGQNVTFRCDPISEHNRLYWYRQTLGQGPEFLTYFQNEAQLEKSRLLSDRFSAERPKGSFSTLEIQRTEQGDSAMYLCASSSLGPQHFGDGTRLSIL.

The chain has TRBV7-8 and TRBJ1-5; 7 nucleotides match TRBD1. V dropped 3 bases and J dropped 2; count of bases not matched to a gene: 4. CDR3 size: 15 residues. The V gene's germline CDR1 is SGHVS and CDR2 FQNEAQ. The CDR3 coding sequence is TGTGCCAGCAGCTTGGCTACAGGGGGCAATCAGCCCCAGCATTTT. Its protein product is CASSLATGGNQPQHF.

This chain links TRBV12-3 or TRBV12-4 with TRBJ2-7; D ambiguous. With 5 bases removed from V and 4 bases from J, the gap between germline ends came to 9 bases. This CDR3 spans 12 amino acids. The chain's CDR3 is CASSPGVYEQYF. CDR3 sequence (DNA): TGTGCCAGCAGTCCAGGCGTATACGAGCAGTACTTC.

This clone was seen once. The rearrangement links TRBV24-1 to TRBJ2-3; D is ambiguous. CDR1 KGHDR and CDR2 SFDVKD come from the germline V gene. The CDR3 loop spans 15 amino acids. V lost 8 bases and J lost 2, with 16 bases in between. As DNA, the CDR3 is TGTGCCACCATGCATGTGCCGGGCCACACAGATACGCAGTATTTT. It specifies CATMHVPGHTDTQYF.

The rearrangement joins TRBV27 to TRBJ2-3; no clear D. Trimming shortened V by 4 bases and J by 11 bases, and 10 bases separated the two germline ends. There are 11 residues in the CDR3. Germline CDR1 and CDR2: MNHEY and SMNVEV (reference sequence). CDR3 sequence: CASSSGSGQYF. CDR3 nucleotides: TGTGCCAGCAGTTCCGGCAGTGGGCAGTATTTT.

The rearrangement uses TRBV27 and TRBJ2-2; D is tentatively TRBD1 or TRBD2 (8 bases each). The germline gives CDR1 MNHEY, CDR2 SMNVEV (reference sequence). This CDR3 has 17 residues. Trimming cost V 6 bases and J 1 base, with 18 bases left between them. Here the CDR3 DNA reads TGTGCCAGCAGCTCACGGGGGGGGACAGGGAACACCGGGGAGCTGTTTTTT. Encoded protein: CASSSRGGTGNTGELFF.